One sample yielded the 7 T cell receptor beta chains listed below, sequenced in a study of blood T cell repertoires in COVID-19. The repertoire was sequenced with immunoSEQ multiplex PCR; TCRdb's copy has only in-frame clones and lacks some. The sample carries over 100,000 clones, roughly 88% recorded once. Sequenced material: peripheral blood. All receptors come from a woman in her 70s with acute or convalescent COVID-19.

The chain joins TRBV3-1 (or the pseudogene TRBV3-2) to TRBJ2-1, with 11 bases fitting TRBD2. In germline, CDR1 is LGHDT, CDR2 YNNKEL (reference sequence). The J segment lost 4 bases and the V segment lost 1 base, leaving 15 bases of the junction unmatched. The CDR3 consists of 20 residues. CDR3 DNA: TGTGCCAGCAGCCAAGCAGCCCCCATGGGACTAGCGGACGTATACAATGAGCAGTTCTTC. Translating it yields CASSQAAPMGLADVYNEQFF.

The chain has TRBV5-6 and TRBJ2-1; the D gene is possibly TRBD2 (7 bases). The V gene's germline CDR1 is SGHDT and CDR2 YYEEEE. V was pared by 1 base and J by 8 bases, with 16 bases between. This CDR3 contains 15 residues. CDR3 sequence (DNA): TGTGCCAGCAGCTTGTACGGGGGGCCTACTGATGAGCAGTTCTTC. Translating it yields CASSLYGGPTDEQFF.

This clone was detected once. V usage is TRBV5-1 and J usage is TRBJ2-7; 9 bases map to TRBD2. Germline loops: CDR1 SGHRS, CDR2 YFSETQ. The trim removed 4 bases at V and 2 bases at J, leaving 19 bases unmatched. The CDR3 is 19 residues long. The CDR3, as DNA: TGCGCCAGCAGCGTTCCGGACGGAACCGGGACTAGCCACCCCTACGAGCAGTACTTC. This encodes CASSVPDGTGTSHPYEQYF.

This clone showed up just once. The chain links TRBV6-5 to TRBJ1-4, with 7 bases aligning to TRBD1. Germline CDR1 MNHEY, CDR2 SVGAGI. The junction had 8 bases not matched to a gene; V was cut back by 5 bases and J by 8 bases. The CDR3 consists of 14 residues. The CDR3 DNA follows: TGTGCCAGCAGTCTAACAGGGGAGAAGGAAAAACTGTTTTTT. Translation: CASSLTGEKEKLFF.

This clone was observed once. This rearrangement joins TRBV7-9 to TRBJ1-2, with a weak D call TRBD1 (6 bases). V was pared by 2 bases and J by 3 bases, with 13 bases between. This CDR3 comprises 15 residues. Germline V gene lookup returns CDR1 SEHNR and CDR2 FQNEAQ (reference sequence). This chain's CDR3 is CASSLNQGQDYGYTF. CDR3 nucleotides: TGTGCCAGCAGCTTAAATCAGGGGCAGGACTATGGCTACACCTTC.

J is TRBJ2-5 and V is TRBV19, with a possible D match to TRBD2 (5 bases). The CDR3 totals 13 residues. In germline, CDR1 is LNHDA, CDR2 SQIVND (reference sequence). Trimming cost V 5 bases and J 7 bases, with 14 bases left between them. The CDR3 DNA follows: TGTGCCAGTAGTCCCCGGGCCGGAGGGACCCAGTACTTC. It is translated as CASSPRAGGTQYF. Using reference TRBV19 and TRBJ2-5 for the parts outside the CDR3, the full variable domain is DGGITQSPKYLFRKEGQNVTLSCEQNLNHDAMYWYRQDPGQGLRLIYYSQIVNDFQKGDIAEGYSVSREKKESFPLTVTSAQKNPTAFYLCASSPRAGGTQYFGPGTRLLVL.

The J gene is TRBJ1-2, the V gene TRBV6-5; D possibly corresponds to TRBD1 (5 bases). This CDR3 comprises 12 residues. V gave up 5 bases and J gave up 8 bases, with 12 bases separating them. Per the germline V gene, CDR1 is MNHEY and CDR2 is SVGAGI. The CDR3, as DNA: TGTGCCAGCAGTACAGGCGCGGGGGGCTACACCTTC. It translates to CASSTGAGGYTF.